Listed below are T cell receptor beta chains from one sample, sequenced in a study of T cell repertoires in cytomegalovirus infection. TCRdb redid the calling of the reads with MiXCR, one entry per CDR3 protein. The table lists fewer than 700,000 distinct CDR3 sequences, roughly 26% of them singletons. The source material was CD8+ T cells from PBMCs. Receptors were obtained from a human donor in good health (CMV status not recorded). Some clones in this sample may be carry-over from other donors' samples. CDR3s include the opening cysteine and the closing phenylalanine or tryptophan. D genes are given only for firm matches. Size values are once, few and many counts, or a class for expanded clones, and some rows have none.

-	-	TRBV4-1	16	TRBJ2-6	TGCGCCAGCAGCCAAGAGCCGAGCTCTGGGGCCAACGTCCTGACTTTC	CASSQEPSSGANVLTF
-	-	TRBV20-1	14	TRBJ2-2	TGCAGTGCTATGGACGGGTCTTCGCCCGGGGAGCTGTTTTTT	CSAMDGSSPGELFF
few	-	TRBV7-9	13	TRBJ1-3	TGTGCCAGCAGCAGACCTCCAAAAAACACCATATATTTT	CASSRPPKNTIYF
many	-	TRBV28	16	TRBJ1-1	TGTGCCAGCAGTTCCATAAGACAGGTACTGAACACTGAAGCTTTCTTT	CASSSIRQVLNTEAFF
few	-	TRBV4-1	15	TRBJ2-3	TGCGCCAGCAGCCAAGACCCTAGCGGCACAGATACGCAGTATTTT	CASSQDPSGTDTQYF
few	-	TRBV20-1	19	TRBJ2-6	TGCAGTGCTAGAGACCCTCGGGGTCCACAACCCTCTGGGGCCAACGTCCTGACTTTC	CSARDPRGPQPSGANVLTF
-	-	TRBV6-2/TRBV6-3	15	TRBJ1-2	TGTGCCAGCAGTTCTCCAGGGAGGCTTTACTATGGCTACACCTTC	CASSSPGRLYYGYTF
-	TRBD1	TRBV28	14	TRBJ1-1	TGTGCCAGCAGCCGGGGACAGGGCTACACTGAAGCTTTCTTT	CASSRGQGYTEAFF
few	TRBD1	TRBV5-1	16	TRBJ1-1	TGCGCCAGCAGCTTGGGGTGGGACAGGGTGAACACTGAAGCTTTCTTT	CASSLGWDRVNTEAFF
few	-	TRBV29-1	17	TRBJ2-4	TGCAGCGTTGAAGAAAAGAGCCCAGATTTAGCCAAAAACATTCAGTACTTC	CSVEEKSPDLAKNIQYF
few	-	TRBV15	14	TRBJ2-5	TGTGCCACCAGCCCAGAAGACAGCCCAGAGACCCAGTACTTC	CATSPEDSPETQYF
once	TRBD2	TRBV29-1	15	TRBJ2-5	TGCAGCGTGAAACCCGGGACTAGCGGGGAAGAGACCCAGTACTTC	CSVKPGTSGEETQYF
few	-	TRBV6-5	15	TRBJ1-1	TGTGCCAGCAGTTACGCCATCAGCGGTGGAGCTGAAGCTTTCTTT	CASSYAISGGAEAFF
few	-	TRBV6-2/TRBV6-3	14	TRBJ2-1	TGTGCCAGCAGCTTTGGAGAACGTAGGAATGAGCAGTTCTTC	CASSFGERRNEQFF
-	-	TRBV19	13	TRBJ1-1	TGTGCCAGTAGTATCCCGGGGGCCACTGAAGCTTTCTTT	CASSIPGATEAFF
-	TRBD2	TRBV27	16	TRBJ2-3	TGTGCCAGCAGTTTATCCCGGGGGGAGAGGACAGATACGCAGTATTTT	CASSLSRGERTDTQYF
-	-	TRBV6-2/TRBV6-3	12	TRBJ1-1	TGTGCCAGCAGTTACTATCGGACTGAAGCTTTCTTT	CASSYYRTEAFF
few	-	TRBV20-1	12	TRBJ2-7	TGCAGTGCTAGAGAGACCCGCCACGAGCAGTACTTC	CSARETRHEQYF
few	TRBD2	TRBV20-1	14	TRBJ2-1	TGCAGTGCTGCTGCGGGGGGGCCTGAGAATGAGCAGTTCTTC	CSAAAGGPENEQFF
-	TRBD1	TRBV29-1	13	TRBJ2-2	TGCAGCGTTGTGACAGGGAGCACCGGGGAGCTGTTTTTT	CSVVTGSTGELFF
many	TRBD1	TRBV7-9	12	TRBJ1-1	TGTGCCAGCAGCCTTAGGGGGCTTGAAGCTTTCTTT	CASSLRGLEAFF
many	-	TRBV7-4	17	TRBJ1-2	TGTGCCAGCACCCCACAGTCCGCAGCCGAAACTAACTATGGCTACACCTTC	CASTPQSAAETNYGYTF